The 27 T cell receptor beta chains reported below all come from one sample, sequenced in a study of blood T cell repertoires in COVID-19 (dated by TCRdb to the early 2020s). To prepare the library, the immunoSEQ multiplex PCR assay was applied. TCRdb took over this immuneACCESS table, retaining in-frame rearrangements with V and J assigned. Such tables are incomplete; in checked studies, under half of the missing clones stem from an unresolved V gene, and the remainder is unexplained. This sample comprises some 130,000 clones, roughly 79% of them detected only once. The ten most abundant clones make up about 8.4% of the sample. Sequencing input: peripheral blood. The receptors here all came from a woman aged 55-69 years with active or convalescent COVID-19.

The chain couples TRBV6-1 to TRBJ2-7; maybe TRBD2 (6 bases). V gave up 3 bases and J gave up 4 bases, with 13 bases separating them. The CDR3 is 14 amino acids. The germline gives CDR1 MNHNS, CDR2 SASEGT. The CDR3 region has the DNA TGTGCCAGCAGTGACGGGAGCAGTAGATACGAGCAGTACTTC. Translated: CASSDGSSRYEQYF.

DNA of the CDR3: TGTGCCAGTAGTAAACAGGGACCGTACCAAGAGACCCAGTACTTC. Translated, it gives CASSKQGPYQETQYF. This chain joins TRBV19 and TRBJ2-5, with a possible D match to TRBD1 (6 bases). V was clipped by 4 bases and J by 0 bases, with 12 bases between them. The CDR3 is 15 amino acids. Germline-derived CDR1 and CDR2 are LNHDA and SQIVND (reference sequence).

The chain recombines TRBV29-1 with TRBJ1-5; D not certain. CDR3 size: 12 residues. Germline CDR1 SQVTM, CDR2 ANQGSEA. Trimming left V 3 bases short and J 3 bases short, with 6 bases between. CDR3: CSVEGDNQPQHF. CDR3 coding DNA: TGCAGCGTTGAGGGCGACAATCAGCCCCAGCATTTT.

The chain combines TRBV15 with TRBJ1-1; D might be TRBD1 (6 bases). The ends were cut back, 5 bases at V and 6 bases at J, with 13 bases in the middle. The germline gives CDR1 LNHNV, CDR2 YYDKDF (reference sequence). This CDR3 is 13 amino acids long. CDR3 protein: CATSFRNRAEAFF. The CDR3 DNA is TGTGCCACCAGCTTCCGTAACAGGGCTGAAGCTTTCTTT.

V and J are TRBV5-1 and TRBJ2-2; 16 positions agree with TRBD2. After removal of 5 bases from V and 5 bases from J, the junction contained 12 bases not matched to a gene. The CDR3 is 19 residues long. The germline V gene encodes CDR1 SGHRS and CDR2 YFSETQ. The CDR3 nucleotides are TGCGCCAGCAGTCCAAGCCCGGGACTAGCGGGAGGGCCGACCGGGGAGCTGTTTTTT. Residues: CASSPSPGLAGGPTGELFF.

This rearrangement joins TRBV4-3 to TRBJ2-2, with a tentative D call TRBD1 (6 bases). V lost 0 bases and J 4 bases, leaving 18 bases between the germline ends. CDR3 length: 18 amino acids. Germline V CDR1 and CDR2: LGHNA, YSLEER. The CDR3 region is CASSQDIGTPRGTGELFF. The CDR3 bases are TGCGCCAGCAGCCAAGATATCGGGACACCAAGGGGCACCGGGGAGCTGTTTTTT.

The chain links TRBV28 to TRBJ2-3, with a weak D call TRBD2 (6 bases). Trimming cost V 10 bases and J 1 base, with 15 bases left between them. The CDR3 is made up of 14 amino acids. The V gene's germline CDR1 is MDHEN and CDR2 SYDVKM. DNA for the CDR3: TGTGCCACCCGGGACTCTCTAGGCACAGATACGCAGTATTTT. Protein product: CATRDSLGTDTQYF.

CDR3 loop: CASSRDRGDEQFF. In DNA, the CDR3 is TGTGCCAGTTCGAGAGACAGGGGCGATGAGCAGTTCTTC. V usage is TRBV6-5 and J usage is TRBJ2-1; 8 bases agree with TRBD1. From germline, CDR1 is MNHEY and CDR2 SVGAGI. Losses at the gene ends were 9 bases for V and 8 bases for J; bases not matched to a gene: 9. The CDR3 totals 13 residues.

This clone showed up just a few times. The J gene is TRBJ2-1, the V gene TRBV29-1; 8 bases agree with TRBD1. There are 14 residues in the CDR3. The germline V gene encodes CDR1 SQVTM and CDR2 ANQGSEA. J gave up 9 bases and V 0 bases, and 7 bases lay outside the gene matches. CDR3 in amino acids: CSVEDQGALGEQFF. The CDR3 DNA reads as TGCAGCGTTGAAGATCAGGGGGCGCTGGGTGAGCAGTTCTTC.

V gene TRBV28 combines with J gene TRBJ2-7; 10 nucleotides match TRBD1. Trimming removed 5 bases from V and 1 base from J; junction bases left unmatched: 8. CDR1 and CDR2 (germline): MDHEN, SYDVKM. This CDR3 has 16 residues. CDR3 region: CASSTDRGRGSYEQYV. CDR3 bases: TGTGCCAGCAGTACAGACAGGGGGCGCGGATCCTACGAGCAGTACGTC.

The V and J genes are TRBV6-1 and TRBJ2-1, with 10 nucleotides matching TRBD2. Germline assignment: CDR1 MNHNS and CDR2 SASEGT. This CDR3 is built from 15 residues. V shed 3 bases and J 5 bases; nucleotides not matched to a gene: 4. The CDR3 is CASSETSGYDNEQFF. The CDR3 region has the DNA TGTGCCAGCAGTGAGACTAGCGGGTATGACAATGAGCAGTTCTTC.

This clone was recorded only once. The chain combines TRBV18 with TRBJ2-3, with TRBD2 identical over 15 bases. V trimming: 3 bases; J trimming: 5 bases; junction bases outside the gene matches: 6. The CDR3 has 17 residues. Germline V gene lookup returns CDR1 KGHSH and CDR2 LQKENI. Here the CDR3 reads CASSPSGLAGGQDTQYF. CDR3 nucleotides: TGTGCCAGCTCACCTTCCGGACTAGCGGGGGGGCAAGATACGCAGTATTTT.

CDR3 sequence reads: CASSRQGDQPQHF. DNA for the CDR3: TGTGCCAGCTCACGACAGGGGGATCAGCCCCAGCATTTT. The V gene is TRBV18, the J gene TRBJ1-5, with 9 bases matching TRBD1. Germline V gene lookup returns CDR1 KGHSH and CDR2 LQKENI. CDR3 size: 13 residues. V gave up 4 bases and J gave up 5 bases; unmatched junction bases: 0.

V usage is TRBV3-1 (or the pseudogene TRBV3-2) and J usage is TRBJ2-1; no firm D call. The CDR3 has 17 amino acids. Germline CDR1 reads LGHDT; CDR2 reads YNNKEL (reference sequence). Trimming cost V 2 bases and J 0 bases, with 14 bases left between them. The CDR3 is CASSQPPRVGSYNEQFF. The CDR3 DNA reads TGTGCCAGCAGCCAACCGCCCCGGGTTGGCTCCTACAATGAGCAGTTCTTC.

The chain recombines TRBV6-1 with TRBJ1-5; 9 bases fit TRBD1. This CDR3 has 16 amino acids. V lost 0 bases to trimming and J lost 6 bases; unmatched junction nucleotides: 6. The germline CDR1 and CDR2 sequences are MNHNS and SASEGT. This CDR3 is CASSEAGQGGGQPQHF. The CDR3 DNA sequence: TGTGCCAGCAGTGAAGCGGGACAGGGAGGGGGTCAGCCCCAGCATTTT.

The chain links TRBV4-3 to TRBJ2-7; 8 nucleotides align to TRBD2. The length of the CDR3 is 15 residues. V was clipped by 4 bases and J by 3 bases; unmatched bases: 8. In germline, CDR1 is LGHNA, CDR2 YSLEER. CDR3 coding DNA: TGCGCCAGCAGCCTTCGGACCGGGACTAGCTACGAGCAGTACTTC. It codes for CASSLRTGTSYEQYF.

This chain links TRBV3-1 (or the pseudogene TRBV3-2) with TRBJ1-2; D might be TRBD1 (6 bases). CDR3 size: 13 residues. Deletions cut 6 bases from V and 0 bases from J, with 8 bases between. Germline-derived CDR1 and CDR2 are LGHDT and YNNKEL (reference sequence). The CDR3 DNA follows: TGTGCCAGCAGGGCAGGGGCTAACTATGGCTACACCTTC. Its translation: CASRAGANYGYTF.

The chain's CDR3 is CASSDLGGAAYEQYV. The CDR3 DNA reads as TGTGCCAGCAGCGACCTTGGGGGGGCGGCCTACGAGCAGTACGTC. This sequence joins TRBV6-5 and TRBJ2-7; possibly TRBD2 for D (7 bases). V dropped 6 bases and J dropped 2 bases, with 17 bases sitting between them. This CDR3 has 15 residues. Germline V gene sequence: CDR1 MNHEY, CDR2 SVGAGI.

The chain couples TRBV11-2 to TRBJ1-1; D is perhaps TRBD1 (5 bases). The CDR3 covers 14 residues. V was shortened by 3 bases and J by 4 bases, with 12 bases between the two germline ends. Germline values: CDR1 SGHAT, CDR2 FQNNGV. The CDR3 bases are TGTGCCAGCAGCTTCCCAGGGATGGCCACTGAAGCTTTCTTT. Protein product: CASSFPGMATEAFF.

The gene calls are TRBV18 and TRBJ2-7; 8 bases fit TRBD1. Germline CDR1 reads KGHSH; CDR2 reads LQKENI. V lost 2 bases to trimming and J lost 6 bases; unmatched junction nucleotides: 6. This CDR3 comprises 14 residues. The CDR3 DNA reads as TGTGCCAGCTCACCAGGGCAGGGGGCTGGCGAGCAGTACGTC. Protein sequence: CASSPGQGAGEQYV.

About this clone itself: At the DNA level, this CDR3 is encoded by other sequences in the same sample as well. The chain is built from TRBV6-5 and TRBJ1-3, with D unresolved. Deletions cut 2 bases from V and 0 bases from J, with 8 bases between. The CDR3 totals 15 residues. Germline CDR1 is MNHEY and CDR2 is SVGAGI. CDR3 protein: CASSYGGVSGNTIYF. The CDR3, as DNA: TGTGCCAGCAGTTACGGTGGAGTCTCTGGAAACACCATATATTTT.

The CDR3 spells CASSPLLQGPDQPQHF. Written as DNA, the CDR3 is TGTGCCAGCAGTCCACTACTACAGGGACCGGATCAGCCCCAGCATTTT. This chain connects TRBV6-2 or TRBV6-3 to TRBJ1-5; D might be TRBD1 (6 bases). The CDR3 has 16 residues. Germline values: CDR1 MNHEY, CDR2 SVGEGT. Trimming stripped 5 bases from V and 5 bases from J, with 19 bases between.

The genes are TRBV11-2 and TRBJ1-5, with D unclear. Germline V gene lookup returns CDR1 SGHAT and CDR2 FQNNGV. The CDR3 is 13 amino acids. Trimming removed 6 bases from V and 2 bases from J, with 8 bases in between. CDR3 residues: CASSPEGNQPQHF. The CDR3 coding sequence is TGTGCCAGCAGTCCCGAGGGCAATCAGCCCCAGCATTTT.

The chain recombines TRBV25-1 with TRBJ1-2; 11 bases match TRBD1. There are 15 residues in the CDR3. Unmatched junction bases numbered 5, after V lost 4 bases and J lost 4 bases. Germline assignment: CDR1 MGHDK and CDR2 SYGVNS. The DNA of the CDR3 is TGTGCCAGCAGTGCTGGACAGGGGGCTGGCTATGGCTACACCTTC. Translated: CASSAGQGAGYGYTF.

The chain employs TRBV13 and TRBJ2-5; 7 nucleotides line up with TRBD2. Per the germline V gene, CDR1 is PRHDT and CDR2 is FYEKMQ (reference sequence). V was pared by 5 bases and J by 1 base, with 4 bases of the junction left unmatched. The CDR3 runs to 14 residues. The CDR3 here is CASSPTGGQETQYF. In DNA, the CDR3 is TGTGCCAGCAGCCCAACGGGAGGCCAAGAGACCCAGTACTTC.

The chain joins TRBV5-1 to TRBJ1-3; weak D call: TRBD1 (6 bases). CDR3 length: 14 amino acids. The V and J ends lost 2 bases and 2 bases respectively, with 8 bases between them. CDR1 and CDR2 (germline): SGHRS, YFSETQ. The CDR3 DNA reads as TGCGCCAGCAGCTTCACAGGGACTGGAAACACCATATATTTT. It translates to CASSFTGTGNTIYF.

This chain links TRBV6-5 with TRBJ1-2; D unresolved. V was cut by 5 bases and J by 8 bases, with 18 bases left in between. CDR1 and CDR2 from the germline V gene are MNHEY and SVGAGI. The CDR3 runs to 14 residues. The CDR3 loop is CASSLDPETRGYTF. The DNA of the CDR3 is TGTGCCAGCAGTCTAGACCCCGAGACCCGGGGCTACACCTTC.